The 24 T cell receptor beta chains presented below share a single source sample, sequenced in a study of T cells in Graves' hyperthyroidism and ophthalmopathy. TCR beta CDR3 regions were amplified from RNA. A first-round RT-PCR of the TCR CDR3 used the HTBI primer set. TCRdb reanalysed the multiplex PCR reads using MiXCR and keeps one entry per CDR3 protein. The repertoire holds roughly 660,000 distinct CDR3 sequences, with 15% to 20% as singletons. Sequences were obtained from blood. Source of these receptors: a man aged 50-59 years with Graves' hyperthyroidism.

The rearrangement links TRBV24-1 to TRBJ2-3; 14 bases fit TRBD2. The CDR3 sequence is 14 residues long. CDR1 KGHDR and CDR2 SFDVKD come from the germline V gene. V trimming: 9 bases; J trimming: 5 bases; junction bases outside the gene matches: 3. The CDR3 is CATGGLAGVDTQYF. In nucleotides, the CDR3 is TGTGCCACCGGGGGACTAGCGGGAGTAGATACGCAGTATTTT.

This clonotype was counted at least ten times. This chain links TRBV11-2 with TRBJ1-6; weak D call: TRBD1 (6 bases). The CDR3 is 14 residues long. Germline V CDR1 and CDR2: SGHAT, FQNNGV. V lost 5 bases and J lost 13, with 18 bases in between. CDR3 sequence reads: CASSQTGQIKPLHF. The CDR3 DNA follows: TGTGCCAGCAGCCAGACGGGACAAATCAAGCCCCTCCACTTT.

This clonotype occurred many times. This chain joins TRBV6-1 and TRBJ1-1; 9 bases are a match to TRBD1. CDR1 and CDR2 from the germline V gene are MNHNS and SASEGT. Trimming cost V 6 bases and J 2 bases; bases outside gene matches: 4. The CDR3 consists of 14 residues. As DNA, the CDR3 is TGTGCCAGCAGGAACAGGGGGCGAAACACTGAAGCTTTCTTT. Its protein product is CASRNRGRNTEAFF.

In this sample, this clonotype turned up a few times. This chain connects TRBV7-6 to TRBJ2-3, with 7 bases aligning to TRBD1. The CDR3 loop spans 14 amino acids. The trim removed 5 bases at V and 4 bases at J, leaving 6 bases unmatched. Germline loops: CDR1 SGHVS, CDR2 FNYEAQ. The CDR3 region has the DNA TGTGCCAGCAGCCCGACAGGGAAGGCAGATACGCAGTATTTT. This encodes CASSPTGKADTQYF.

In its sample, this clonotype was seen many times. The chain uses TRBV2 and TRBJ2-2; 8 bases fit TRBD1. The ends lost 3 bases at V and 4 bases at J; junction bases unmatched: 4. The V gene's germline CDR1 is SNHLY and CDR2 FYNNEI. The length of the CDR3 is 15 residues. The CDR3 DNA reads as TGTGCCAGCAGTGAGGGACAGGTTGGCACCGGGGAGCTGTTTTTT. It translates to CASSEGQVGTGELFF.

There are many counts of this clonotype. V gene TRBV28 combines with J gene TRBJ2-7; 7 nucleotides align to TRBD1. The V and J ends lost 4 bases and 0 bases, in that order; junction bases with no gene match: 9. Germline assignment: CDR1 MDHEN and CDR2 SYDVKM. There are 16 residues in the CDR3. The CDR3 DNA reads as TGTGCCAGCAGTTCGCCTCGACAGGGCCTCTCCTACGAGCAGTACTTC. It specifies CASSSPRQGLSYEQYF.

This chain joins TRBV20-1 and TRBJ2-5; 14 bases match TRBD2. The CDR3 loop spans 17 amino acids. CDR1 and CDR2 from the germline V gene are DFQATT and SNEGSKA (reference sequence). J lost 7 bases, V lost 7 bases, and 17 bases had no gene match. The CDR3 region is CSVSGTSGSYYVGTQYF. The CDR3 DNA is TGCAGTGTCTCCGGGACTAGCGGGAGTTATTATGTTGGGACCCAGTACTTC.

This clonotype came up many times. The chain employs TRBV27 and TRBJ2-7; 7 nucleotides match TRBD1. The germline V gene encodes CDR1 MNHEY and CDR2 SMNVEV (reference sequence). V lost 2 bases to trimming and J lost 2 bases; unmatched junction nucleotides: 24. This CDR3 is 21 amino acids long. DNA for the CDR3: TGTGCCAGCAGTTTAGAGTGTGGGACAGACCTGACCTTCTCAAAAGCCTACGAGCAGTACTTC. Its translation is CASSLECGTDLTFSKAYEQYF.

The table lists this clonotype with many counts. This chain joins TRBV2 and TRBJ1-4; possible D gene TRBD1, 6 bases. This CDR3 has 18 residues. Germline lookup yields CDR1 SNHLY and CDR2 FYNNEI. Between the trimmed V and J ends, which lost 3 bases and 3 bases, there was a span of 20 bases. For the CDR3, the DNA is TGTGCCAGCAGTGAGTTCCTGCCCCTAGGGGGTTCTAATGAAAAACTGTTTTTT. The encoded protein is CASSEFLPLGGSNEKLFF.

There are a few counts of this clonotype. The gene calls are TRBV7-9 and TRBJ2-2; D perhaps matches TRBD2 (7 bases). The CDR3 is 16 residues long. From germline, CDR1 is SEHNR and CDR2 FQNEAQ (reference sequence). The germline V and J ends were trimmed by 4 bases and 2 bases, with 14 bases remaining between them. CDR3 protein: CASSSGGLLNTGELFF. The CDR3 DNA sequence: TGTGCCAGCAGCTCGGGGGGCCTCCTTAACACCGGGGAGCTGTTTTTT. Using reference TRBV7-9 and TRBJ2-2 for the parts outside the CDR3, the full variable domain is DTGVSQNPRHKITKRGQNVTFRCDPISEHNRLYWYRQTLGQGPEFLTYFQNEAQLEKSRLLSDRFSAERPKGSFSTLEIQRTEQGDSAMYLCASSSGGLLNTGELFFGEGSRLTVL.

This clonotype was seen ten or more times. The chain combines TRBV2 with TRBJ2-5, with D unclear. CDR3 size: 14 residues. Germline V CDR1 and CDR2: SNHLY, FYNNEI. V lost 2 bases and J 0 bases, leaving 7 bases between the germline ends. CDR3 loop: CASSELTNQETQYF. DNA of the CDR3: TGTGCCAGCAGTGAATTGACAAACCAAGAGACCCAGTACTTC.

This clonotype was counted between two and nine times. The V call is TRBV18, the J call TRBJ1-3; D not certain. Looked up from germline, CDR1 is KGHSH and CDR2 is LQKENI. This CDR3 contains 16 residues. Trimming removed 3 bases at V and 4 bases at J, with 16 bases between. The CDR3 spells CASSPRQIVSGNTIYF. For the CDR3, the DNA is TGTGCCAGCTCACCGCGCCAGATCGTCAGCGGAAACACCATATATTTT.

This clonotype was recorded many times. V gene TRBV2 combines with J gene TRBJ1-2; possible D gene TRBD1, 6 bases. V dropped 1 base and J dropped 2 bases, with 11 bases sitting between them. Germline lookup yields CDR1 SNHLY and CDR2 FYNNEI. The CDR3 is 15 amino acids. The CDR3 nucleotides read TGTGCCAGCAGTGAAGATGGGGGCGGGAACTATGGCTACACCTTC. Amino acids: CASSEDGGGNYGYTF.

The sample holds a few counts of this clonotype. The V and J genes are TRBV11-2 and TRBJ1-2; no definite D call. V was clipped by 5 bases and J by 13 bases, with 17 bases between them. This CDR3 has 12 amino acids. The germline V gene has CDR1 SGHAT and CDR2 FQNNGV. CDR3 residues: CASSPFLGRATF. The DNA of the CDR3 is TGTGCCAGCAGCCCATTCCTGGGAAGGGCCACCTTC.

This clonotype has at least ten counts. V gene TRBV19 combines with J gene TRBJ1-2; D gene uncertain. Looked up from germline, CDR1 is LNHDA and CDR2 is SQIVND (reference sequence). V was cut by 5 bases and J by 4 bases, with 14 bases left in between. This CDR3 is 14 amino acids long. The CDR3 protein is CASSREQRTYGYTF. The CDR3 DNA is TGTGCCAGTAGTCGCGAACAACGGACCTATGGCTACACCTTC.

In its sample, this clonotype was seen a few times. The CDR3: CAGSQFDTQYF. For the CDR3, the DNA is TGTGCAGGCAGCCAATTCGATACGCAGTATTTT. The chain joins TRBV7-2 to TRBJ2-3; D uncertain. CDR1 is SGHTA and CDR2 is FQGNSA in the germline V gene. This CDR3 region has 11 residues. The variable domain in full, completed from reference TRBV7-2 and TRBJ2-3, reads GAGVSQSPSNKVTEKGKDVELRCDPISGHTALYWYRQSLGQGLEFLIYFQGNSAPDKSGLPSDRFSAERTGGSVSTLTIQRTQQEDSAVYLCAGSQFDTQYFGPGTRLTVL.

This clonotype was counted at least ten times. V is TRBV27 and J is TRBJ2-3; 8 nucleotides agree with TRBD2. Trimming took 4 bases from V and 1 from J; bases not matched to a gene: 13. The CDR3 consists of 18 residues. Germline V lookup: CDR1 MNHEY, CDR2 SMNVEV (reference sequence). The CDR3 loop reads CASSSRLYEAGGTDTQYF. CDR3 coding DNA: TGTGCCAGCAGTTCCCGACTATACGAAGCGGGGGGCACAGATACGCAGTATTTT.

This clonotype was detected a few times. This chain uses TRBV7-8 with TRBJ1-5; 9 bases agree with TRBD1. The germline CDR1 and CDR2 sequences are SGHVS and FQNEAQ. Trimming took 5 bases from V and 6 from J; bases not matched to a gene: 8. There are 15 residues in the CDR3. The CDR3 loop reads CASSIGTGLGQPQHF. CDR3 nucleotides: TGTGCCAGCAGCATCGGGACAGGGCTGGGTCAGCCCCAGCATTTT.

The V and J genes are TRBV25-1 and TRBJ2-7; TRBD1 aligns across 7 bases. CDR1 and CDR2 from the germline V gene are MGHDK and SYGVNS. This CDR3 comprises 14 residues. After removal of 4 bases from V and 6 bases from J, the junction contained 9 bases not matched to a gene. The CDR3 region is CASSVPGTEGEQYF. CDR3 DNA: TGTGCCAGCAGTGTCCCGGGGACAGAAGGCGAGCAGTACTTC.

This clonotype was seen only a few times. CDR3 loop: CASSLVVGRTTGELFF. CDR3 bases: TGCGCCAGCAGCTTGGTTGTGGGGCGAACGACCGGGGAGCTGTTTTTT. The chain joins TRBV5-1 to TRBJ2-2, with D possibly being TRBD1 (5 bases). This CDR3 region has 16 residues. V was cut by 0 bases and J by 5 bases, with 14 bases left in between. From germline, CDR1 is SGHRS and CDR2 YFSETQ.

This clonotype was seen a few times. The chain carries TRBV20-1 and TRBJ1-5; weak D call: TRBD1 (6 bases). The CDR3 consists of 17 residues. Trimming cost V 0 bases and J 1 base, with 16 bases left between them. The V gene's germline CDR1 is DFQATT and CDR2 SNEGSKA (reference sequence). CDR3 in amino acids: CSAREMGHAGSNQPQHF. In nucleotides, the CDR3 is TGCAGTGCTAGAGAGATGGGACACGCTGGGAGCAATCAGCCCCAGCATTTT.

The J gene is TRBJ2-3, the V gene TRBV10-1; 7 bases are shared with TRBD2. The J segment lost 2 bases and the V segment lost 2 bases, leaving 7 bases of the junction unmatched. This CDR3 has 16 amino acids. Germline assignment: CDR1 WNHNN and CDR2 SYGVQD (reference sequence). CDR3 nucleotides: TGCGCCAGCAGTGAGGAATTAGCGGGCCTCACAGATACGCAGTATTTT. Amino acid sequence: CASSEELAGLTDTQYF.

There are a few counts of this clonotype. A much larger clone differs by one base, so this may be a read error. The chain combines TRBV12-3 or TRBV12-4 with TRBJ2-1, with TRBD1 matching over 10 bases. Trimming removed 6 bases from V and 2 bases from J; junction bases left unmatched: 4. This CDR3 has 15 amino acids. The CDR3 is CASRAGTGAYNEQFF. In DNA form, the CDR3 reads TGTGCCAGCAGGGCCGGGACAGGGGCCTACAATGAGCAGTTCTTC.

The rearrangement uses TRBV25-1 and TRBJ2-2, with 9 nucleotides matching TRBD2. This CDR3 has 15 residues. Germline values: CDR1 MGHDK, CDR2 SYGVNS. J gave up 2 bases and V 6 bases, and 4 bases lay outside the gene matches. CDR3 nucleotides: TGTGCCAGCAGCACCGGGACTAGCAACACCGGGGAGCTGTTTTTT. Its protein product is CASSTGTSNTGELFF.